The 22 T cell receptor beta chains below all came from one sample that was sequenced in a study of cytotoxic CD8 clonotypes in ibrutinib-treated CLL (dated by TCRdb to the early 2020s). The sample's time point label, decoded: progressive disease on ibrutinib. Library construction relied on the immunoSEQ multiplex PCR assay. As stored in TCRdb, this immuneACCESS dataset retains in-frame rearrangements with V and J assigned. A fraction of the clones does not appear; measured against another copy, unresolved V genes explain less than half of the discrepancy, and the remainder lacks a known reason. A total of some 170,000 clones appear in this sample, roughly 84% of them only once. 3% of the sample comes from the top ten. The material sequenced was PBMCs, taken at disease progression, from a patient treated with ibrutinib. The receptors were sampled from a human donor with chronic lymphocytic leukemia.

CDR3 sequence: CASSQPIGLAGLPDSYEQYF. The CDR3 DNA reads as TGCGCCAGCAGCCAGCCGATTGGACTAGCGGGACTTCCCGACTCCTACGAGCAGTACTTC. The chain joins TRBV4-1 to TRBJ2-7; 12 nucleotides align to TRBD2. J was trimmed by 0 bases and V by 3 bases; bases with no gene match: 15. Looked up from germline, CDR1 is MGHRA and CDR2 is YSYEKL. This CDR3 region has 20 residues.

Turning to this clone: The same CDR3 is also encoded by other DNA sequences in this sample. The chain uses TRBV5-1 and TRBJ2-7; D is ambiguous. The CDR3 consists of 11 residues. The V end lost 2 bases, the J end lost 3 bases, and 3 bases lay between the germline ends. Germline assignment: CDR1 SGHRS and CDR2 YFSETQ. The CDR3 DNA reads as TGCGCCAGCAGCTTTAGCTACGAGCAGTACTTC. It encodes CASSFSYEQYF.

This chain uses TRBV29-1 with TRBJ2-5; 7 nucleotides agree with TRBD1. Germline V gene sequence: CDR1 SQVTM, CDR2 ANQGSEA. This CDR3 has 13 residues. The V gene end was trimmed by 4 bases and the J gene end by 5 bases; junction bases not matched to a gene: 7. CDR3 DNA sequence: TGCAGCGTTGTCACAGGGGTTGGTGAGACCCAGTACTTC. It encodes CSVVTGVGETQYF. Full variable domain (remainder filled in from reference TRBV29-1 and TRBJ2-5): SAVISQKPSRDICQRGTSLTIQCQVDSQVTMMFWYRQQPGQSLTLIATANQGSEATYESGFVIDKFPISRPNLTFSTLTVSNMSPEDSSIYLCSVVTGVGETQYFGPGTRLLVL.

The chain is built from TRBV9 and TRBJ2-5, with a weak D call TRBD2 (5 bases). With 3 bases removed from V and 5 bases from J, the gap between germline ends came to 11 bases. CDR1 and CDR2 (germline): SGDLS, YYNGEE. The CDR3 contains 13 residues. The CDR3 protein is CASSGGLAETQYF. DNA for the CDR3: TGTGCCAGCAGCGGTGGACTGGCCGAGACCCAGTACTTC. Supplemented by reference TRBV9 and TRBJ2-5, the full variable domain reads DSGVTQTPKHLITATGQRVTLRCSPRSGDLSVYWYQQSLDQGLQFLIQYYNGEERAKGNILERFSAQQFPDLHSELNLSSLELGDSALYFCASSGGLAETQYFGPGTRLLVL.

The chain employs TRBV4-3 and TRBJ2-2; TRBD2 is a possible D gene (6 bases). CDR1 and CDR2 (germline): LGHNA, YSLEER. Trimming removed 4 bases at V and 5 bases at J, with 26 bases between. The CDR3 is 19 amino acids. The CDR3 sequence is CASSRSSRRGAEPTGELFF. The CDR3 coding sequence is TGCGCCAGCAGCCGCAGCTCCCGGCGGGGAGCGGAGCCTACCGGGGAGCTGTTTTTT.

The chain links TRBV27 to TRBJ2-2, with D unresolved. The V end lost 5 bases, the J end lost 3 bases, and 13 bases lay between the germline ends. The CDR3 has 15 amino acids. Germline CDR1 MNHEY, CDR2 SMNVEV (reference sequence). The CDR3 DNA is TGTGCCAGCAGTCTTATGCGTTTTGACACCGGGGAGCTGTTTTTT. Translating gives CASSLMRFDTGELFF.

The gene calls are TRBV28 and TRBJ2-7, with 8 bases aligning to TRBD2. Germline trimming cut 6 bases from V and 0 bases from J; bases unmatched to any gene: 7. The CDR3 runs to 15 residues. CDR1 is MDHEN, CDR2 SYDVKM, per germline. DNA for the CDR3: TGTGCCAGCAGATTCGGGACTAGGGGCTCCTACGAGCAGTACTTC. Translated, it gives CASRFGTRGSYEQYF. The full variable domain, rest sourced from reference TRBV28 and TRBJ2-7, is DVKVTQSSRYLVKRTGEKVFLECVQDMDHENMFWYRQDPGLGLRLIYFSYDVKMKEKGDIPEGYSVSREKKERFSLILESASTNQTSMYLCASRFGTRGSYEQYFGPGTRLTVT.

J is TRBJ2-3 and V is TRBV28, with TRBD2 identical over 9 bases. Germline CDR1 and CDR2: MDHEN and SYDVKM. The CDR3 consists of 15 residues. V was clipped by 5 bases and J by 3 bases; unmatched bases: 6. The CDR3 nucleotides are TGTGCCAGCAGTATTAGCGGGAGTGGAACAGATACGCAGTATTTT. It is translated as CASSISGSGTDTQYF.

The CDR3 region is CASSLGLTSGRWGQETQYF. The CDR3 nucleotides read TGTGCCAGCAGCTTGGGGCTAACTAGCGGGAGGTGGGGCCAAGAGACCCAGTACTTC. The chain recombines TRBV5-4 with TRBJ2-5; 12 nucleotides match TRBD2. In germline, CDR1 is SGHNT, CDR2 YYREEE (reference sequence). The ends lost 0 bases at V and 1 base at J; junction bases unmatched: 10. The CDR3 extends over 19 amino acids.

There are a few counts of this clone. This chain joins TRBV15 and TRBJ1-2, with a weak D call TRBD1 (6 bases). The CDR3 runs 16 residues. The germline CDR1 and CDR2 sequences are LNHNV and YYDKDF (reference sequence). Trimming stripped 0 bases from V and 2 bases from J, with 13 bases between. Written as DNA, the CDR3 is TGTGCCACCAGCAGAGATCGCAATACAGGGAACTATGGCTACACCTTC. Protein sequence: CATSRDRNTGNYGYTF.

This clone was seen once. The rearrangement uses TRBV15 and TRBJ1-2; D gene ambiguous. Germline assignment: CDR1 LNHNV and CDR2 YYDKDF (reference sequence). The CDR3 loop spans 13 amino acids. The V end was cut by 0 bases, the J end by 2 bases, with 4 bases between. CDR3 DNA: TGTGCCACCAGCAGAGAGGGGAACTATGGCTACACCTTC. Amino acid sequence: CATSREGNYGYTF.

This CDR3 is CAISEPWTGMNTEAFF. As DNA, the CDR3 is TGTGCCATCAGTGAACCTTGGACAGGGATGAACACTGAAGCTTTCTTT. This chain links TRBV10-3 with TRBJ1-1; 8 bases match TRBD1. V lost 3 bases and J lost 0; bases outside the gene matches: 6. Germline CDR1 is ENHRY and CDR2 is SYGVKD. The CDR3 loop spans 16 amino acids.

This clone was seen more than once but under ten times. Other DNA sequences in this specimen translate into the identical CDR3. The chain couples TRBV29-1 to TRBJ1-1; D is unresolved. Per germline, CDR1 SQVTM and CDR2 ANQGSEA. V shed 6 bases and J shed 2 bases, with 7 bases lying between them. The CDR3 is 11 residues long. CDR3 region: CSVGTNTEAFF. The CDR3 DNA reads as TGCAGCGTGGGAACTAACACTGAAGCTTTCTTT.

The chain combines TRBV7-5 with TRBJ2-7. TRBV7-5 is labeled a pseudogene. The CDR3 extends over 13 amino acids. The CDR3 nucleotides are TGTGTCAGAAGCTTAGGGATCATTTGCGAGCAGTACTTC. Its protein is CVRSLGIICEQYF.

This clone showed up just once. The chain uses TRBV28 and TRBJ2-7; 8 positions agree with TRBD1. This CDR3 region has 12 residues. Losses at the gene ends were 10 bases for V and 4 bases for J; bases not matched to a gene: 6. Looked up from germline, CDR1 is MDHEN and CDR2 is SYDVKM. CDR3 region: CAINTGGYEQYF. The DNA of the CDR3 is TGTGCCATCAACACAGGGGGGTACGAGCAGTACTTC. Drawing the rest from reference TRBV28 and TRBJ2-7, the complete variable domain is DVKVTQSSRYLVKRTGEKVFLECVQDMDHENMFWYRQDPGLGLRLIYFSYDVKMKEKGDIPEGYSVSREKKERFSLILESASTNQTSMYLCAINTGGYEQYFGPGTRLTVT.

The J gene is TRBJ2-7, the V gene TRBV7-2; no definite D call. Germline V gives CDR1 SGHTA, CDR2 FQGNSA. V lost 4 bases and J 4 bases, leaving 17 bases between the germline ends. The CDR3 is 15 amino acids. The DNA for the CDR3 is TGTGCCAGCAGCTCGAGAAGGGCAGGATCGTACGAGCAGTACTTC. This gives the protein CASSSRRAGSYEQYF. The full variable domain, rest sourced from reference TRBV7-2 and TRBJ2-7, is GAGVSQSPSNKVTEKGKDVELRCDPISGHTALYWYRQSLGQGLEFLIYFQGNSAPDKSGLPSDRFSAERTGGSVSTLTIQRTQQEDSAVYLCASSSRRAGSYEQYFGPGTRLTVT.

The chain couples TRBV7-3 to TRBJ2-3; 8 bases align to TRBD2. There are 15 residues in the CDR3. The J segment lost 6 bases and the V segment lost 5 bases, leaving 10 bases of the junction unmatched. Germline CDR1 reads SGHTA; CDR2 reads FQGTGA. Here the CDR3 DNA reads TGTGCCAGCAGCCCCCTGGCGGGAGGCGGGGATACGCAGTATTTT. Its translation is CASSPLAGGGDTQYF.

The J gene is TRBJ2-2, the V gene TRBV10-2; 7 bases fit TRBD1. The trim removed 7 bases at V and 5 bases at J, leaving 4 bases unmatched. Germline V gene sequence: CDR1 WSHSY, CDR2 SAAADI. This CDR3 has 13 amino acids. Here the CDR3 reads CASKGASTGELFF. As DNA, the CDR3 is TGCGCCAGCAAGGGGGCGAGTACCGGGGAGCTGTTTTTT.

The J gene is TRBJ2-1, the V gene TRBV11-2; D may be TRBD2 (6 bases). The germline CDR1 and CDR2 sequences are SGHAT and FQNNGV. This CDR3 has 19 residues. V was shortened by 0 bases and J by 5 bases, with 23 bases between the two germline ends. In DNA form, the CDR3 reads TGTGCCAGCAGCTTAGAGCCGCCGAACGCAGCGGGCAGACACAATGAGCAGTTCTTC. Amino acids: CASSLEPPNAAGRHNEQFF.

V usage is TRBV5-1 and J usage is TRBJ2-1; D may be TRBD1 (5 bases). The CDR3 extends over 16 amino acids. In germline, CDR1 is SGHRS, CDR2 YFSETQ. V dropped 0 bases and J dropped 4 bases, with 14 bases sitting between them. Here the CDR3 DNA reads TGCGCCAGCAGCTTGGTGGATAGGGGTGTGTACAATGAGCAGTTCTTC. Amino acid sequence: CASSLVDRGVYNEQFF.

Only one count was recorded for this clone. V gene TRBV27 combines with J gene TRBJ1-1; 9 nucleotides align to TRBD1. Germline V gene sequence: CDR1 MNHEY, CDR2 SMNVEV (reference sequence). CDR3 length: 14 residues. After removal of 5 bases from V and 10 bases from J, the junction contained 11 bases not matched to a gene. CDR3 coding DNA: TGTGCCAGCAGTCCCCCCGGGACAGGGCTGGGAGCTTTCTTT. This translates into CASSPPGTGLGAFF.

This clone has just one count. The V and J genes are TRBV7-3 and TRBJ1-2; TRBD1 agrees at 11 bases. V was pared by 1 base and J by 5 bases, with 9 bases of the junction left unmatched. CDR3 length: 17 residues. The germline CDR1 and CDR2 sequences are SGHTA and FQGTGA. The DNA for the CDR3 is TGTGCCAGCAGCTTAAATTCTGGGACAGGGGGAGGATATGGCTACACCTTC. Its protein product is CASSLNSGTGGGYGYTF.